The 8 T cell receptor beta chains below come from one sample, sequenced in a study of T cell repertoires in cytomegalovirus infection. TCRdb analysed the reads with MiXCR anew, one entry per CDR3 protein. Of roughly 920,000 distinct CDR3 sequences detected, 30% to 40% appear once; the ten largest clones hold about an eighth. These receptors' targets are unknown. The sample here was cultured CD8+ T cells from PBMCs, taken from culture after CMV antigen stimulation. These receptors all come from a human donor in good health (CMV status not recorded). Some clones in this sample may be carry-over from other donors' samples.

This clonotype was recorded a few times. V and J are TRBV7-6 and TRBJ1-2, with TRBD1 matching over 8 bases. The CDR3 loop spans 13 amino acids. J was trimmed by 8 bases and V by 3 bases; bases with no gene match: 5. From germline, CDR1 is SGHVS and CDR2 FNYEAQ. The CDR3 nucleotides are TGTGCCAGCAGCTTGCAGGGGGCGGAGGGCTACACCTTC. Translation: CASSLQGAEGYTF.

The chain carries TRBV27 and TRBJ2-1; D is ambiguous. Germline CDR1 and CDR2: MNHEY and SMNVEV (reference sequence). Trimming removed 1 base from V and 8 bases from J, with 15 bases in between. The CDR3 covers 15 residues. The CDR3: CASSLYSPIGDEQFF. The CDR3 coding sequence is TGTGCCAGCAGTTTATACAGTCCCATAGGCGATGAGCAGTTCTTC.

The chain combines TRBV7-9 with TRBJ1-3; 7 bases map to TRBD1. CDR3 length equals 17 residues. The germline gives CDR1 SEHNR, CDR2 FQNEAQ (reference sequence). Germline trimming cut 5 bases from V and 4 bases from J; bases unmatched to any gene: 14. CDR3 amino acids: CASSRITGEVEGNTIYF. CDR3 DNA: TGTGCCAGCAGCCGAATTACAGGGGAGGTGGAAGGAAACACCATATATTTT.

J is TRBJ1-1 and V is TRBV27, with a tentative D call TRBD1 (5 bases). The CDR3 is made up of 13 amino acids. V was shortened by 10 bases and J by 4 bases, with 16 bases between the two germline ends. Germline V gives CDR1 MNHEY, CDR2 SMNVEV (reference sequence). Here the CDR3 reads CANKQNGATEAFF. In nucleotides, the CDR3 is TGTGCCAACAAACAAAATGGGGCCACTGAAGCTTTCTTT.

This chain links TRBV6-5 with TRBJ2-5, with 8 bases identical to TRBD1. With 7 bases clipped from V and 2 bases from J, the junction kept 6 bases outside the gene matches. CDR3 length equals 14 residues. Germline-derived CDR1 and CDR2 are MNHEY and SVGAGI. The CDR3 DNA is TGTGCCAGCACCGGACAGGGATCACAAGAGACCCAGTACTTC. This gives the protein CASTGQGSQETQYF.

V usage is TRBV12-3 or TRBV12-4 and J usage is TRBJ2-5; possible D gene TRBD2, 6 bases. V lost 3 bases and J 0 bases, leaving 11 bases between the germline ends. The CDR3 has 15 residues. The CDR3 sequence: CASSFATGDQETQYF. As DNA, the CDR3 is TGTGCCAGCAGTTTCGCGACGGGGGACCAAGAGACCCAGTACTTC.

This clonotype has a count of ten or more. The chain carries TRBV7-8 and TRBJ2-3, with 7 nucleotides matching TRBD1. This CDR3 contains 15 residues. Looked up from germline, CDR1 is SGHVS and CDR2 is FQNEAQ. V shed 1 base, J shed 3 bases, and the junction held 4 bases outside the gene matches. The CDR3 coding sequence is TGTGCCAGCAGCTTAGGAGGGGGCACGACAGATACGCAGTATTTT. Amino acid sequence: CASSLGGGTTDTQYF.

The V call is TRBV3-1, the J call TRBJ1-1; maybe TRBD1 (5 bases). The germline V gene has CDR1 LGHDT and CDR2 YNNKEL (reference sequence). V lost 2 bases and J lost 1, with 11 bases in between. CDR3 size: 15 residues. CDR3 in amino acids: CASSQLYTGNTEAFF. In nucleotides, the CDR3 is TGTGCCAGCAGCCAACTATACACAGGGAACACTGAAGCTTTCTTT.